The rows below give T cell receptor beta chains drawn from one sample of a study of T cells in Graves' hyperthyroidism and ophthalmopathy. Using its own MiXCR run on the multiplex PCR reads, TCRdb lists one record per CDR3 protein. The table records around 350,000 distinct CDR3 sequences, 15% to 20% of them present only once. Material for sequencing was blood. These receptors were obtained from a woman under 40 with Graves' hyperthyroidism that later progressed to Graves' ophthalmopathy. Both conserved end residues are part of each CDR3. The D gene is left open where the match is weak.

v_gene,j_gene,d_gene,CDR3aa
TRBV6-1,TRBJ2-7,-,CASSVRQLGSYEQYF
TRBV7-9,TRBJ1-3,-,CASSHTWESGNTIYF
TRBV5-1,TRBJ2-2,-,CATGDGPNTGELFF
TRBV11-2,TRBJ2-1,TRBD2,CASSPRLAGYYNEQFF
TRBV6-1,TRBJ2-4,-,CASSHSLGVAKNIQYF
TRBV28,TRBJ1-2,TRBD1,CATKGTDNYGYTF
TRBV10-3,TRBJ2-1,-,CAITAGVNNEQFF
TRBV2,TRBJ1-3,TRBD1,CASGDRAVAGSLSSSGNTIYF
TRBV10-3,TRBJ2-7,-,CAISGVGAYEQYF
TRBV11-2,TRBJ1-5,-,CASSLEGHSQPQHF
TRBV27,TRBJ2-4,TRBD2,CASSPPGLAGRKYF
TRBV20-1,TRBJ2-1,TRBD1,CSASDRGLEEQFF
TRBV6-5,TRBJ2-1,-,CASSYSQGNEQFF
TRBV30,TRBJ2-3,TRBD2,CAWSPGLVTDTQYF
TRBV3-1,TRBJ1-6,TRBD1,CASSQGTGASSPLHF
TRBV12-3/TRBV12-4,TRBJ2-2,TRBD2,CASSFIAGVSAGELFF
TRBV12-3/TRBV12-4,TRBJ2-7,TRBD1,CASRTGTAYEQYF
TRBV20-1,TRBJ2-7,TRBD1,CSASSIGTVTFYEQYF
TRBV7-9,TRBJ2-1,TRBD2,CASSTSLAESPPEQFF
TRBV11-3,TRBJ2-3,-,CASSTSPGADTQYF
TRBV12-3/TRBV12-4,TRBJ2-1,TRBD2,CASSLIAGGLYNEQFF
TRBV7-9,TRBJ2-7,-,CASSPRTDYEQYF
TRBV28,TRBJ1-1,-,CASIQARRGTEAFF
TRBV28,TRBJ1-2,-,CASSLVRGYGYTF
TRBV24-1,TRBJ1-3,-,CATSDGGQLEGNTIYF
TRBV27,TRBJ1-2,-,CASSLSGNHGYTF